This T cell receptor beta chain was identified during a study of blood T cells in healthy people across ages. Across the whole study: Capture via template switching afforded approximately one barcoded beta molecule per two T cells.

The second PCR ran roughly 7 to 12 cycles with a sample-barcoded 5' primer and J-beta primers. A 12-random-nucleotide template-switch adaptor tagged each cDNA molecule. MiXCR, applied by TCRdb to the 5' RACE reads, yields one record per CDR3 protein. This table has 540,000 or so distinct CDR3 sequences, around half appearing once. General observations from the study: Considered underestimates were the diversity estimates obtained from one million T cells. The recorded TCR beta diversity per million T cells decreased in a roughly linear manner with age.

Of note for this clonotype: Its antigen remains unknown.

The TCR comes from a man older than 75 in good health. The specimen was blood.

This chain's CDR3 is CASSVQGTKNIQYF. CDR3 sequence (DNA): TGTGCCAGCAGCGTCCAGGGGACCAAAAACATTCAGTACTTC. The chain links TRBV7-2 to TRBJ2-4; possible D gene TRBD1, 6 bases. CDR3 length: 14 amino acids. V was shortened by 5 bases and J by 2 bases, with 10 bases between the two germline ends. Germline values: CDR1 SGHTA, CDR2 FQGNSA.